The rows below give T cell receptor beta chains drawn from one sample of a study of CXCR3-negative and CXCR3-positive naive CD8 T cells. TCRdb reanalyzed the 5' RACE reads and collapses them to one entry per CDR3 protein, without DNA. The ten top clones account for 4.3%, within a sample of under 75,000 distinct CDR3 sequences. Sequencing was done on a sample of naive CXCR3- CD8+ T cells from blood. These receptors all come from a human donor in good health. Some clones in this sample may be carry-over from other donors' samples. Both conserved end residues are part of each CDR3. The order of the fields is clone size, V gene, J gene, CDR3 protein. Size is omitted from some rows. Given values are once, few, many or a class for expanded clones.

clone size: -; V gene: TRBV29-1; J gene: TRBJ2-1; CDR3 protein: CSVRLAGGFNEQFF
clone size: -; V gene: TRBV7-9; J gene: TRBJ2-1; CDR3 protein: CASSLALMNEQFF
clone size: -; V gene: TRBV5-1; J gene: TRBJ2-7; CDR3 protein: CASSPIHQGFDYEQYF
clone size: -; V gene: TRBV29-1; J gene: TRBJ1-1; CDR3 protein: CSVEGEDGPTEAFF
clone size: -; V gene: TRBV12-3/TRBV12-4; J gene: TRBJ2-5; CDR3 protein: CASSPLGLAGDQETQYF
clone size: -; V gene: TRBV3-1; J gene: TRBJ2-7; CDR3 protein: CASSQDILRYEQYF
clone size: -; V gene: TRBV7-6; J gene: TRBJ1-1; CDR3 protein: CASSSSPDLNTEAFF
clone size: -; V gene: TRBV29-1; J gene: TRBJ2-1; CDR3 protein: CSVGSGLAREQFF
clone size: -; V gene: TRBV29-1; J gene: TRBJ2-3; CDR3 protein: CSVPGQGAQYF
clone size: -; V gene: TRBV20-1; J gene: TRBJ2-7; CDR3 protein: CSARELQGAPYEQYF
clone size: -; V gene: TRBV7-2; J gene: TRBJ2-7; CDR3 protein: CASSSGFTYEQYF
clone size: -; V gene: TRBV28; J gene: TRBJ2-3; CDR3 protein: CASSSPRQGSDTQYF
clone size: -; V gene: TRBV7-9; J gene: TRBJ2-4; CDR3 protein: CASSPQNHRDRRKNIQYF
clone size: -; V gene: TRBV6-2/TRBV6-3; J gene: TRBJ2-2; CDR3 protein: CASSYHGGDTGELFF
clone size: -; V gene: TRBV6-5; J gene: TRBJ2-1; CDR3 protein: CASYSAGYNEQFF
clone size: -; V gene: TRBV12-3/TRBV12-4; J gene: TRBJ2-1; CDR3 protein: CASSFGTGDNEQFF
clone size: -; V gene: TRBV12-3/TRBV12-4; J gene: TRBJ1-5; CDR3 protein: CASSFSNQPQHF
clone size: -; V gene: TRBV20-1; J gene: TRBJ2-7; CDR3 protein: CSARDLAGGLIEQYF
clone size: -; V gene: TRBV6-1; J gene: TRBJ1-1; CDR3 protein: CASSEADTNTEAFF
clone size: -; V gene: TRBV27; J gene: TRBJ2-5; CDR3 protein: CASSPAWTVQETQYF
clone size: -; V gene: TRBV24-1; J gene: TRBJ1-2; CDR3 protein: CATSDLGATGYTF
clone size: -; V gene: TRBV9; J gene: TRBJ2-7; CDR3 protein: CASSAYSASYEQYF
clone size: -; V gene: TRBV4-2; J gene: TRBJ2-3; CDR3 protein: CASSQDRVSTDTQYF
clone size: -; V gene: TRBV7-6; J gene: TRBJ2-7; CDR3 protein: CASSLDGGSAYEQYF
clone size: -; V gene: TRBV20-1; J gene: TRBJ1-2; CDR3 protein: CSAREDPGYGYTF
clone size: -; V gene: TRBV5-1; J gene: TRBJ2-7; CDR3 protein: CASPIDRDRGFYEQYF
clone size: -; V gene: TRBV7-9; J gene: TRBJ1-2; CDR3 protein: CASSLVGANYGYTF
clone size: -; V gene: TRBV7-2; J gene: TRBJ2-7; CDR3 protein: CASSLMDTPYEQYF
clone size: -; V gene: TRBV7-6; J gene: TRBJ2-7; CDR3 protein: CASSPTGSEQYF
clone size: medium-sized; V gene: TRBV4-3; J gene: TRBJ1-1; CDR3 protein: CASSHGTGLGTEAFF
clone size: -; V gene: TRBV19; J gene: TRBJ1-5; CDR3 protein: CASRPQGMDSNQPQHF
clone size: -; V gene: TRBV7-6; J gene: TRBJ2-5; CDR3 protein: CASSSAPGTGGFLETQYF